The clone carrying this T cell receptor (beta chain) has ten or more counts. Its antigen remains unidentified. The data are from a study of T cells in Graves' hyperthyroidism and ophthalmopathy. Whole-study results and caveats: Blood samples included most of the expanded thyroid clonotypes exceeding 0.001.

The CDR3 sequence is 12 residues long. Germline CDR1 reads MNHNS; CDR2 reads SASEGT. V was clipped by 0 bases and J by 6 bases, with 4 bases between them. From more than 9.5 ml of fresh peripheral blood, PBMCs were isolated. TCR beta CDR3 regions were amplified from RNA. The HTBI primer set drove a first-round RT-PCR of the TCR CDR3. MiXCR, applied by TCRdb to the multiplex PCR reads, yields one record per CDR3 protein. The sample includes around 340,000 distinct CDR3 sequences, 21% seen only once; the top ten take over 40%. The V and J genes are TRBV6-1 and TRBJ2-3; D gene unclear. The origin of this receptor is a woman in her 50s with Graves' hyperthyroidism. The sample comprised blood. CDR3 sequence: CASSEARDTQYF. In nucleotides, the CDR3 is TGTGCCAGCAGTGAAGCTCGGGATACGCAGTATTTT.